This TCR beta chain was identified in a study of a mutant IDH1 vaccine in newly diagnosed glioma (dated by TCRdb to 2020 to 2023). Background on the whole study: Vaccination started 4-6 weeks after radiotherapy alone, or was given together with temozolomide cycles in the groups whose treatment included chemotherapy. Of the approximately 30 treated patients, roughly 62% were male and around 40% were female, and the mean age was roughly 40 years. Prior to enrollment, standard therapy consisting of radiotherapy alone, temozolomide alone, or radiochemotherapy with temozolomide had been administered to patients, with the combination being received by most patients. The week-35 safety follow-up was designated visit V12, and the week-47 end of study was designated visit V13. Six visits were used for peripheral blood collection: V03 (baseline), V05, V07, V10, V12 and V13. Longitudinal TCRB deep sequencing was done for 25 treated patients, wherever samples were available for exploratory analyses.

The time point label of this sample denotes: week 35, safety follow-up. Each vaccine dose, consisting of 300 ug of a 20-mer mutant IDH1 peptide in Montanide, was administered subcutaneously with topical imiquimod. Eight vaccinations were administered to patients in weeks 1, 3, 5, 7, 11, 15, 19 and 23, corresponding to visits V03 through V10. All donors had newly diagnosed IDH1-mutant astrocytomas of WHO grade 3 or 4 that showed loss of nuclear ATRX. The samples were drawn from NOA16, a multicentre, single-arm, open-label phase I trial in Germany that tested a mutant IDH1 peptide vaccine in humans for the first time. Genomic DNA for TCRB sequencing was extracted from EDTA blood using the DNeasy Blood and Tissue Kit. For this clone: The specificity of this receptor is unknown. The input lacks base qualities; no much larger clone sits a single base away.

Library generation was performed with the immunoSEQ multiplex PCR assay. Following the manufacturer's protocol, the hsTCRB Kit was used to amplify rearranged TCR beta chain sequences. TCRB libraries were sequenced on an Illumina MiSeq. Per the original workflow: The proprietary platform of the kit vendor was used for demultiplexing, trimming and gene mapping. TCRdb obtained this table from immuneACCESS and retained in-frame rearrangements with V and J assigned. These tables miss some clones; where compared with another copy, unresolved V genes account for less than half of the shortfall, and the remainder is unexplained. That table gives V, J and clone size, and the DNA gave D and trimming. This sample lists about 60,000 clones; around 84% were detected once. The ten most abundant clones make up 4% to 5% of the sample. General study outcomes and caveats: Immune responses induced by the vaccine were seen in over 90% of patients across multiple MHC alleles. Changes in the top peripheral T cell clonotypes picked up by TCRB sequencing did not appear to be linked to pseudoprogression. Selection of PBMC samples for TCRB deep sequencing was based on availability. According to the authors, sample limitations meant that analyses of patient blood samples could not be reproduced.

From the cysteine through the phenylalanine, the CDR3 covers 17 amino acids. CDR3 DNA is the only sequence kept; it has 51 bases, read in frame from the first base. V is reduced by 4 bases and J by 5 bases, leaving a spacing of 23 bases between them. According to the germline V gene, CDR1 reads MGHDK and CDR2 reads SYGVNS. Recombination linked TRBV25-1 to TRBJ2-5, with TRBD1 tentatively as D gene (7 bases match). This receptor was taken from a man aged 25-45 years with glioma. This material consisted of PBMCs, taken from a glioma patient whose treatment included an IDH1 peptide vaccine. CDR3 loop: CASSVGGGTVGRETQYF. The sequence in DNA is TGTGCCAGCAGTGTCGGGGGCGGGACAGTTGGCCGGGAGACCCAGTACTTC. Here the CDR3 is joined to the reference TRBV25-1 and TRBJ2-5 genes, and the full variable domain is: EADIYQTPRYLVIGTGKKITLECSQTMGHDKMYWYQQDPGMELHLIHYSYGVNSTEKGDLSSESTVSRIRTEHFPLTLESARPSHTSQYLCASSVGGGTVGRETQYFGPGTRLLVL.